This TCR beta chain emerged from a study of CD8+ T cells in alopecia areata. cDNA serving as the sequencing template came from extracted, reverse transcribed RNA. TCRdb keeps only in-frame clones here, not all; method: immunoSEQ multiplex PCR. The table lists a few hundred thousand clones, approximately 60% of them singletons. Concerning this clone itself: Its antigen is unknown.

Using a FACSAria, the CD4+ and CD8+ T cells were sorted from the PBMCs. Study-level results: Higher clonality was seen in lesional scalp than in normal scalp, especially in alopecia totalis/universalis. Although TCR sharing was seen in mice, sharing across patients was less clear, possibly for HLA-related reasons.

The germline CDR1 and CDR2 sequences are SNHLY and FYNNEI. V lost 8 bases, J lost 0 bases, and 7 bases stayed unmatched. CDR3 length: 16 residues. This clonotype originated in a human donor in good health. The sequenced sample was CD8+ T cells sorted from blood. V is TRBV2 and J is TRBJ1-6; 7 bases are shared with TRBD1. Written as DNA, the CDR3 is TGTGCCAGCCATGACAGGGCAACCTCCTATAATTCACCCCTCCACTTT. Translated, it gives CASHDRATSYNSPLHF.